Following are 6 T cell receptor beta chains from one sample sequenced in a study of T cell responses to AZD1222 COVID-19 vaccine. Profiled with immunoSEQ multiplex PCR; TCRdb holds only in-frame clones, not every one. The sample contains 95,000 to 110,000 clones, 91% of which appear only once. The sample here was peripheral blood, taken on day 0 of AZD1222 vaccination. These receptors all stem from an adult in good health.

This clone was detected only once. CDR3 amino acids: CASSTRTSGRAGETQYF. CDR3 in DNA: TGTGCCAGCTCGACCCGGACTAGCGGGAGGGCCGGGGAGACCCAGTACTTC. The V call is TRBV28, the J call TRBJ2-5; 15 positions match TRBD2. V lost 8 bases to trimming and J lost 5 bases; unmatched junction nucleotides: 12. The CDR3 totals 17 residues. Germline CDR1 MDHEN, CDR2 SYDVKM.

This rearrangement joins TRBV18 to TRBJ2-5; TRBD2 matches 10 bases. Germline CDR1 is KGHSH and CDR2 is LQKENI. V lost 0 bases to trimming and J lost 2 bases; unmatched junction nucleotides: 6. The CDR3 is 17 residues long. The CDR3 spells CASSPPRTSGTQETQYF. Written as DNA, the CDR3 is TGTGCCAGCTCACCACCGAGAACTAGCGGGACACAAGAGACCCAGTACTTC.

The chain carries TRBV11-2 and TRBJ2-3, with 8 positions matching TRBD1. The V segment lost 7 bases and the J segment 1 base; nucleotides outside the gene matches: 7. The germline V gene has CDR1 SGHAT and CDR2 FQNNGV. There are 15 residues in the CDR3. CDR3 sequence (DNA): TGTGCCAGCACTCAGGGGGCCGGGGGCACAGATACGCAGTATTTT. Translation gives CASTQGAGGTDTQYF.

The chain combines TRBV5-3 with TRBJ2-7; D is tentatively TRBD1 or TRBD2 (6 bases each). TRBV5-3 belongs to the ORF category, with a function that is uncertain. This CDR3 spans 13 amino acids. V was pared by 6 bases and J by 1 base, with 11 bases between. CDR3 sequence: CARKIGGSYEQYF. In DNA form, the CDR3 reads TGTGCCAGAAAAATAGGGGGGTCCTACGAGCAGTACTTC.

The rearrangement links TRBV3-1 (or the pseudogene TRBV3-2) to TRBJ2-1, with 7 positions matching TRBD2. The ends lost 4 bases at V and 12 bases at J; junction bases unmatched: 9. Germline V gene data show CDR1 as LGHDT and CDR2 as YNNKEL (reference sequence). The CDR3 covers 13 residues. This chain's CDR3 is CASSPGTNLRQFF. The CDR3 DNA reads as TGTGCCAGCAGCCCCGGGACTAATTTGCGGCAGTTCTTC.

This clone was found a few times. The chain employs TRBV30 and TRBJ2-1; D may correspond to TRBD1 or TRBD2 (6 bases each). Per the germline V gene, CDR1 is GTSNPN and CDR2 is SVGIG (reference sequence). V lost 2 bases and J 9 bases, leaving 17 bases between the germline ends. This CDR3 is 14 amino acids long. The CDR3 region has the DNA TGTGCCTGGAGTTCCTCCGCCGAGGGGGGTGAGCAGTTCTTC. Translated: CAWSSSAEGGEQFF. Using reference TRBV30 and TRBJ2-1 for the parts outside the CDR3, the full variable domain is SQTIHQWPATLVQPVGSPLSLECTVEGTSNPNLYWYRQAAGRGLQLLFYSVGIGQISSEVPQNLSASRPQDRQFILSSKKLLLSDSGFYLCAWSSSAEGGEQFFGPGTRLTVL.